This T cell receptor beta chain was sequenced during a study of shared clonotypes between healthy human individuals. On the study more broadly: Each donor's CD8 memory used one plate, CD8 naive two, each CD4 subset three. General study findings and limits: Clonotypes which were not shared had lower generation probabilities than clonotypes that all four donors shared. Represented diversity, genetic and exposure-history alike, was limited by few donors.

Regarding this clone: Its antigen remains unidentified.

Profiling relied on immunoSEQ multiplex PCR, and the TCRdb table lists in-frame clones only, not all of them. The sample consists of some 2.1 million clones, over 85% of them appearing once. Terminally differentiated effector memory CD45RA+ cells were left out of the naive CD8 fraction, which was CD45RO-negative and positively selected for CCR7. All the donors were Caucasian adults who lived in Nashville, Tennessee. Per germline, CDR1 SGHTA and CDR2 FQGTGA. The CDR3 is made up of 15 amino acids. Trimming cost V 4 bases and J 0 bases, with 10 bases left between them. This clonotype was obtained from a man between 18 and 29 years old in good health. Sequencing was performed on naive CD8+ T cells sorted from blood. The chain recombines TRBV7-3 with TRBJ2-1, with D possibly matching TRBD2 (6 bases). CDR3 loop: CASSSETSSYNEQFF. In DNA, the CDR3 is TGTGCCAGCAGCTCCGAGACTAGCTCCTACAATGAGCAGTTCTTC.